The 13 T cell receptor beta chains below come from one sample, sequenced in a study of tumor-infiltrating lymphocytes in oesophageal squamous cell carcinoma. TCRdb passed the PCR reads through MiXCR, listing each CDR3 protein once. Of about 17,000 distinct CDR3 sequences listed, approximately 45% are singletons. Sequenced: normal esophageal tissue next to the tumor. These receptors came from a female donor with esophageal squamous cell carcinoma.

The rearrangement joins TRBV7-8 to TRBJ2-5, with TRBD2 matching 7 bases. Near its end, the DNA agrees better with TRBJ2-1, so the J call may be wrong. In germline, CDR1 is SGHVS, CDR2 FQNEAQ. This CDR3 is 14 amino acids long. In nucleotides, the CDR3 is TGTGCCAGCAGCCTCCCTAGCGGCCACAATGAGCAGTTCTTC. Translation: CASSLPSGHNEQFF.

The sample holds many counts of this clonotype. The CDR3: CASSLGMGGETQYF. The CDR3 nucleotides read TGTGCCAGCAGCTTAGGAATGGGCGGAGAGACCCAGTACTTC. The rearrangement uses TRBV11-3 and TRBJ2-5; D remains unclear. This CDR3 comprises 14 residues. Germline assignment: CDR1 SGHNT and CDR2 YENEEA. Trimming took 1 base from V and 4 from J, leaving 10 bases between them.

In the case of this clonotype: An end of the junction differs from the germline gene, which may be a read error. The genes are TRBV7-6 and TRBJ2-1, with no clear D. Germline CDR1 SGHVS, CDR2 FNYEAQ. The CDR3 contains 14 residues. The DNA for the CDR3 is TGTGCTAGCAGCTTCTCCCCCGACCACAATGAGCAGTTCTTC. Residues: CASSFSPDHNEQFF.

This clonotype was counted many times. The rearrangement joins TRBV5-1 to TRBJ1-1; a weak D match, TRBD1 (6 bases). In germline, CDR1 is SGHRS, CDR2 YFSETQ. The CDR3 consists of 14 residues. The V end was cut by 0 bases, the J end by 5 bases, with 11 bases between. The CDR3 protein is CASSLVQGWTEAFF. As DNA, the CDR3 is TGCGCCAGCAGCTTGGTACAGGGTTGGACTGAAGCTTTCTTT.

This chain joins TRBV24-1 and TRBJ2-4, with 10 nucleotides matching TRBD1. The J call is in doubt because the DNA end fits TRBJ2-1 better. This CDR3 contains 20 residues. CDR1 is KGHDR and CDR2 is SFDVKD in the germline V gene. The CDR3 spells CATSAAPGQGYGKGYNEQFF. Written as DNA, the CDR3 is TGTGCCACCAGTGCTGCCCCGGGACAGGGGTACGGGAAAGGCTACAATGAGCAGTTCTTC.

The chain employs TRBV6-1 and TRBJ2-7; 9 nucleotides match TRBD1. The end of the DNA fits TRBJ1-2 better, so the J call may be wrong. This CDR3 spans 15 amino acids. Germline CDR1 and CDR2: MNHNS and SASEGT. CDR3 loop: CASSEGTGAPYGYTF. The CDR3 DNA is TGTGCCAGCAGTGAAGGGACAGGGGCCCCCTATGGCTACACCTTC.

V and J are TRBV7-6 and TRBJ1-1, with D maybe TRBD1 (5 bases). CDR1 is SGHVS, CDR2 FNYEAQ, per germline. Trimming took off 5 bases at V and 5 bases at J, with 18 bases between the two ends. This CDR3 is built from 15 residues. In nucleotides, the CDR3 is TGTGCCAGCAGCCCAACCGGGACGGGGGGGACTGAAGCTTTCTTT. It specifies CASSPTGTGGTEAFF.

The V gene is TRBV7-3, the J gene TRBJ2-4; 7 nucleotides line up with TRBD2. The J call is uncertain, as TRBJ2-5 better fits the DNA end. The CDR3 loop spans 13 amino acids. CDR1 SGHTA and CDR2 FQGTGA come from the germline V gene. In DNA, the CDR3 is TGTGCCAGCAGCTTAGGGGACTATCAGACCCAGTACTTC. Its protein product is CASSLGDYQTQYF.

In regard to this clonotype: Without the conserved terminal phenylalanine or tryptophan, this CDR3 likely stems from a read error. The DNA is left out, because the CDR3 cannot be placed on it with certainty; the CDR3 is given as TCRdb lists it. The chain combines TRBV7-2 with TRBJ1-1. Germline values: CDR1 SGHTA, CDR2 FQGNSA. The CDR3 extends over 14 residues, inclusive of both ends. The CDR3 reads CASSLTSIEQFFGP.

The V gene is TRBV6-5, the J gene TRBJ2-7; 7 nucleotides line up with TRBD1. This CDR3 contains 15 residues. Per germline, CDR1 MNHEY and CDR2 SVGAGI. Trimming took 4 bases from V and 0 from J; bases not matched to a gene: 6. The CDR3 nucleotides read TGTGCCAGCAGTTCTCGAGGGGGCGCCTCCTACGAGCAGTACTTC. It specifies CASSSRGGASYEQYF.

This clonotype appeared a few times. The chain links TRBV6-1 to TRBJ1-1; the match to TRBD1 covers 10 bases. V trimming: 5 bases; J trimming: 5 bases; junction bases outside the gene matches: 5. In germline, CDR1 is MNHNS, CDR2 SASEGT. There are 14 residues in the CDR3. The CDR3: CASSTDRGRTEAFF. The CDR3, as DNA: TGTGCCAGCAGTACGGACAGGGGGAGGACTGAAGCTTTCTTT.

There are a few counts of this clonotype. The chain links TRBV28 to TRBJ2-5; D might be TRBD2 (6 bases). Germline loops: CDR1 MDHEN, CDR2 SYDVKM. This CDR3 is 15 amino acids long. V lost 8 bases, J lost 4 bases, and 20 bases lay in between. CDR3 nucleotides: TGTGCCAGCCGGTCCGGGGGACGATCTACAGAGACCCAGTACTTC. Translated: CASRSGGRSTETQYF. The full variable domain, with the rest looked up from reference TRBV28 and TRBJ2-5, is DVKVTQSSRYLVKRTGEKVFLECVQDMDHENMFWYRQDPGLGLRLIYFSYDVKMKEKGDIPEGYSVSREKKERFSLILESASTNQTSMYLCASRSGGRSTETQYFGPGTRLLVL.

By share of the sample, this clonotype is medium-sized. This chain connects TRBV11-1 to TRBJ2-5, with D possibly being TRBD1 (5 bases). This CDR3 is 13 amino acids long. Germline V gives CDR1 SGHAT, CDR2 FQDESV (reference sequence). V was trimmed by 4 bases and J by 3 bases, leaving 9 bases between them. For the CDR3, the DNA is TGTGCCAGCAGCTGGACCAGGGAAGAGACCCAGTACTTC. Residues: CASSWTREETQYF.